The entry below gives a single T cell receptor (beta chain) sequence along with its context. This sample was taken from a study of technical replicates of blood from a handful of donors. The CDR3 is 15 amino acids. The germline V gene has CDR1 MNHEY and CDR2 SMNVEV (reference sequence). Trimming at V came to 4 bases and at J to 4 bases, leaving 9 bases not matched to a gene. This table comes from immunoSEQ multiplex PCR, and its TCRdb copy is limited to in-frame clones, with some not included. The sample holds roughly 85,000 clones, about 94% seen once. Sequencing was performed on T cells isolated from PBMCs. V and J are TRBV27 and TRBJ1-2; TRBD1 aligns across 7 bases. The clonotype comes from a human donor in good health. CDR3 nucleotides: TGTGCCAGCAGTTCTACAGGGGAGTGGGGCTATGGCTACACCTTC. Encoded protein: CASSSTGEWGYGYTF.